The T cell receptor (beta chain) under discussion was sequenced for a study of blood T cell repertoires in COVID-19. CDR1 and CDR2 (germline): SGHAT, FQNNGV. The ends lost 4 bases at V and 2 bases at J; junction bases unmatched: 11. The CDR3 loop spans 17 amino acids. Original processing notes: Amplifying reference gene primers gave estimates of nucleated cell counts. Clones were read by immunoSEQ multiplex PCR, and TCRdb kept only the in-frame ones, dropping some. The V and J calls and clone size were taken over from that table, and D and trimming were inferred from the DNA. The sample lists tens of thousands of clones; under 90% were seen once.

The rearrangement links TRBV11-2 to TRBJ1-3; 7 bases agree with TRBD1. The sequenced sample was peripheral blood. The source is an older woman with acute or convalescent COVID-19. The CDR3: CASSSPGQPEAGNTIYF. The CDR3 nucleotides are TGTGCCAGCAGCTCCCCGGGACAGCCGGAGGCTGGAAACACCATATATTTT.